The next 10 T cell receptor beta chains were all read from a single sample in a study of T cell responses to AZD1222 COVID-19 vaccine. Profiled with immunoSEQ multiplex PCR; TCRdb holds only in-frame clones, not every one. Of about 100,000 clones in the sample, about nine tenths were seen once. The sequenced sample was peripheral blood, obtained on day 0 of AZD1222 vaccination. The receptor source for this set is an adult in good health.

This clone was observed once. The chain recombines TRBV7-3 with TRBJ2-2; D possibly corresponds to TRBD2 (6 bases). The CDR3 is 14 residues long. Per the germline V gene, CDR1 is SGHTA and CDR2 is FQGTGA. The V end was cut by 5 bases, the J end by 4 bases, with 11 bases between. CDR3 residues: CASSPGSLTGELFF. The CDR3 nucleotides read TGTGCCAGCAGCCCCGGGAGCCTCACCGGGGAGCTGTTTTTT.

The rearrangement joins TRBV6-2 or TRBV6-3 to TRBJ2-3, with TRBD2 matching 9 bases. CDR3 length equals 15 residues. Germline CDR1 and CDR2: MNHEY and SVGEGT. The V segment lost 4 bases and the J segment 5 bases; nucleotides outside the gene matches: 7. CDR3 region: CASSSRTSARDTQYF. DNA of the CDR3: TGTGCCAGCAGTTCCAGGACTAGCGCCCGAGATACGCAGTATTTT.

This sequence joins TRBV28 and TRBJ1-5, with 7 nucleotides matching TRBD1. The CDR3 has 15 residues. Per the germline V gene, CDR1 is MDHEN and CDR2 is SYDVKM. V lost 2 bases, J lost 3 bases, and 4 bases stayed unmatched. In DNA form, the CDR3 reads TGTGCCAGCAGTTTACATACAGGGGCCAATCAGCCCCAGCATTTT. Protein product: CASSLHTGANQPQHF.

The chain recombines TRBV11-2 with TRBJ1-2; 9 nucleotides line up with TRBD1. V was pared by 3 bases and J by 8 bases, with 13 bases of the junction left unmatched. Germline CDR1 SGHAT, CDR2 FQNNGV. The CDR3 is made up of 16 amino acids. This CDR3 reads CASSLRWTGERGGYTF. DNA of the CDR3: TGTGCCAGCAGCTTGCGGTGGACAGGGGAAAGAGGGGGCTACACCTTC.

The V call is TRBV30, the J call TRBJ2-5; D uncertain. CDR1 and CDR2 from the germline V gene are GTSNPN and SVGIG (reference sequence). The CDR3 length is 13 residues. The V end lost 0 bases, the J end lost 1 base, and 6 bases lay between the germline ends. CDR3 nucleotide sequence: TGTGCCTGGAGTGTTATGGGCCAAGAGACCCAGTACTTC. Translated, it gives CAWSVMGQETQYF.

This chain joins TRBV12-3 or TRBV12-4 and TRBJ1-1; TRBD1 matches at 7 bases. Unmatched junction bases numbered 7, after V lost 5 bases and J lost 7 bases. CDR3 length: 13 amino acids. The chain's CDR3 is CASSLLDRVEAFF. CDR3 bases: TGTGCCAGCAGTCTTCTAGACAGGGTTGAAGCTTTCTTT.

DNA for the CDR3: TGCGCCACCACATTGGCTGGGGTCCCCGCTGAAGCTTTCTTT. Protein product: CATTLAGVPAEAFF. This chain links TRBV10-2 with TRBJ1-1; D call uncertain. This CDR3 spans 14 amino acids. Trimming took off 10 bases at V and 6 bases at J, with 21 bases between the two ends. Germline CDR1 is WSHSY and CDR2 is SAAADI.

The chain combines TRBV4-2 with TRBJ2-3; 7 bases agree with TRBD2. After removal of 1 base from V and 6 bases from J, the junction contained 13 bases not matched to a gene. Germline loops: CDR1 LGHNA, CDR2 YNFKEQ. This CDR3 is 17 amino acids long. The CDR3 reads CASSQGLGRESSDTQYF. In DNA form, the CDR3 reads TGTGCCAGCAGCCAAGGTCTGGGGCGGGAGTCTTCGGATACGCAGTATTTT.

This chain links TRBV5-1 with TRBJ1-4; the D is unclear. The CDR3 runs 16 residues. The V gene's germline CDR1 is SGHRS and CDR2 YFSETQ. Between the trimmed V and J ends, which lost 0 bases and 0 bases, there was a span of 9 bases. CDR3 coding DNA: TGCGCCAGCAGCTTGGGACTCGGTGCAACTAATGAAAAACTGTTTTTT. Translated, it gives CASSLGLGATNEKLFF.

This chain uses TRBV9 with TRBJ2-2; D unclear. The CDR3 totals 15 residues. V was clipped by 0 bases and J by 3 bases, with 9 bases between them. Germline CDR1 SGDLS, CDR2 YYNGEE. Here the CDR3 DNA reads TGTGCCAGCAGCGTAGTAGGTAGCCACACCGGGGAGCTGTTTTTT. This encodes CASSVVGSHTGELFF. Full variable domain (rest looked up from reference TRBV9 and TRBJ2-2): DSGVTQTPKHLITATGQRVTLRCSPRSGDLSVYWYQQSLDQGLQFLIQYYNGEERAKGNILERFSAQQFPDLHSELNLSSLELGDSALYFCASSVVGSHTGELFFGEGSRLTVL.